The entry that follows covers one TCR beta chain sequence. From the 5' RACE reads, TCRdb lists one entry per CDR3 protein and no DNA. This repertoire comprises about 160,000 distinct CDR3 sequences; its ten largest clones make up 2.4%. The germline V gene has CDR1 SGHDT and CDR2 YYEEEE. CDR3 length: 14 amino acids. This specimen comes from a study of monozygotic twins with inflammatory bowel disease. Sample: blood. This TCR derives from a human donor with ulcerative colitis or Crohn's disease, or a healthy co-twin of an affected twin (not recorded which). The V gene is TRBV5-6, the J gene TRBJ2-5. The CDR3 is CASSPIEYRETQYF.